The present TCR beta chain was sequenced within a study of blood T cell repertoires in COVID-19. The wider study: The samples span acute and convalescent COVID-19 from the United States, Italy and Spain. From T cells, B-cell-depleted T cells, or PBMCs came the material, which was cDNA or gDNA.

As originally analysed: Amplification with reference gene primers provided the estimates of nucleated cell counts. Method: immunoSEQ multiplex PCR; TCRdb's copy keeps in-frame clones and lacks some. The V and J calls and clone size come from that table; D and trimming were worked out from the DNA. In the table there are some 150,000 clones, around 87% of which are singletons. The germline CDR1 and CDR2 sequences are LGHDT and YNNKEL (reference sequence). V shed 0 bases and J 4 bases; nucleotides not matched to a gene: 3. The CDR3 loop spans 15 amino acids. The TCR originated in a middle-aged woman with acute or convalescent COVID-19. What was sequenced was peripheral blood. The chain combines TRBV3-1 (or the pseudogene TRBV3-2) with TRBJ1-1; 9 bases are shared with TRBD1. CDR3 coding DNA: TGTGCCAGCAGCCAAGAGGGACAGGGAGTCACTGAAGCTTTCTTT. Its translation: CASSQEGQGVTEAFF.